Listed below are T cell receptor beta chains from one sample, sequenced in a study of cytotoxic CD8 clonotypes in ibrutinib-treated CLL. The table came from immunoSEQ multiplex PCR; TCRdb's copy has only in-frame clones and leaves some out. This repertoire shows under 30,000 clones, around 76% found once; its top ten account for around 50%. Sequencing was performed on PBMCs, taken after 36 months of ibrutinib treatment. These receptors originate from a human donor with chronic lymphocytic leukemia. Both conserved end residues are part of each CDR3. A D gene is named only where the DNA matches it firmly. Clone size is stated in some rows and not others, as once, few, many or a class when expanded.

TRBV5-1	TRBJ1-1	NA	TRBD1	TGCGCCAGCAGCCCGGCGTGGACAGGGGGCACTGAAGCTTTCTTT	CASSPAWTGGTEAFF
TRBV5-6	TRBJ1-2	few	NA	TGTGCCAGCAGCCCTGAAGAGGCCTATGGCTACACCTTC	CASSPEEAYGYTF
TRBV27	TRBJ2-4	once	NA	TGTGCCAGCAGTTCACGGGCCAAAAACATTCAGTACTTC	CASSSRAKNIQYF
TRBV4-3	TRBJ1-2	NA	TRBD1	TGCGCCAGCAGCCTACGGACAGGGGGTGGAGGCTACACCTTC	CASSLRTGGGGYTF
TRBV13	TRBJ2-1	NA	NA	TGTGCCAGCAGCTATGTGATGGGGGAAAAGAATGAGCAGTTCTTC	CASSYVMGEKNEQFF
TRBV4-1	TRBJ2-6	NA	NA	TGCGCCAGCACTCCCTTTGGGGTTATGAGCTCTGGGGCCAACGTCCTGACTTTC	CASTPFGVMSSGANVLTF
TRBV15	TRBJ2-3	few	NA	TGTGCCACCAGCAGACCTAGGTCGGCTTATGACACAGATACGCAGTATTTT	CATSRPRSAYDTDTQYF
TRBV19	TRBJ1-4	NA	NA	TGTGCCAGTAGTGGTCGGGACGGCCTCCTAAGTGAAAAACTGTTTTTT	CASSGRDGLLSEKLFF
TRBV7-8	TRBJ2-7	NA	NA	TGTGCCAGCAGCTTAGATGAGACGGCGTCCTACGAGCAGTACTTC	CASSLDETASYEQYF
TRBV4-3	TRBJ1-1	once	NA	TGCGCCAGCAGCTCGTGGTCGGGGCTTGAGACTGAAGCTTTCTTT	CASSSWSGLETEAFF
TRBV2	TRBJ2-7	NA	NA	TGTGCCAGCAGTGCGTGGCAGGGGAACTACGAGCAGTACTTC	CASSAWQGNYEQYF
TRBV15	TRBJ1-2	once	TRBD1	TGTGCCACCAGCAGAGATAGGGGGACAGGGGCACGCTACACCTTC	CATSRDRGTGARYTF
TRBV10-3	TRBJ2-1	NA	NA	TGTGCCATCACAGACTCCCAATACAATGAGCAGTTCTTC	CAITDSQYNEQFF
TRBV2	TRBJ2-3	once	TRBD2	TGTGCCAGCAGGGGGCCGGGACTAGCGACGAATACGCAGTATTTT	CASRGPGLATNTQYF
TRBV12-2	TRBJ1-2	few	NA	TGTGCAAGTCGCTTGTTGGGCAGGGTTAGGGGCTACACCTTC	CASRLLGRVRGYTF
TRBV7-2	TRBJ2-1	NA	TRBD2	TGTGCCAGCAGCATTAGCGGGGCGGACTACAATGAGCAGTTCTTC	CASSISGADYNEQFF
TRBV7-2	TRBJ1-1	NA	NA	TGTGCCAGCAGCTTAGTCCGGGCGGGGACTGAAGCTTTCTTT	CASSLVRAGTEAFF
TRBV7-9	TRBJ2-5	NA	NA	TGTGCCAGCAGCTCCTTGGTTGTTCAAGAGACCCAGTACTTC	CASSSLVVQETQYF
TRBV18	TRBJ2-7	NA	TRBD1	TGTGCCAGCTCACCACCCATCACAGGGGGGAACTACGAGCAGTACTTC	CASSPPITGGNYEQYF
TRBV2	TRBJ2-1	NA	TRBD2	TGTGCCAGCAGTGGATTAGCGGGGGGACAGTTCTTC	CASSGLAGGQFF
TRBV13	TRBJ2-7	NA	TRBD1	TGTGCCAGCACCCCCGGGACAGGGACCTACGAGCAGTACTTC	CASTPGTGTYEQYF
TRBV2	TRBJ2-3	NA	TRBD2	TGTGCCAGCAGTGATGAGGGGCGGGGGGCGCCTCGGGGAGATACGCAGTATTTT	CASSDEGRGAPRGDTQYF
TRBV7-9	TRBJ1-2	NA	NA	TGTGCCAGCAGCACCCCGGACAGATCCTTCTATGGCTACACCTTC	CASSTPDRSFYGYTF
TRBV7-8	TRBJ2-1	NA	NA	TGTGCCAGCAGCTTTGGTAACAATGAGCAGTTCTTC	CASSFGNNEQFF
TRBV11-3	TRBJ1-1	once	NA	TGTGCCAGCAGCTTCGGAGAGAACACTGAAGCTTTCTTT	CASSFGENTEAFF
TRBV7-2	TRBJ1-1	NA	TRBD1	TGTGCCAGCAGCCAAGGGACAGGTCGCACTGAAGCTTTCTTT	CASSQGTGRTEAFF
TRBV6-1	TRBJ2-2	NA	NA	TGTGCCAGCAGTTTCGAAAGGGGTACCGGGGAGCTGTTTTTT	CASSFERGTGELFF
TRBV10-3	TRBJ2-5	once	NA	TGTGCCATCAGTGATTGGGGTCCCCAAGAGACCCAGTACTTC	CAISDWGPQETQYF
TRBV7-8	TRBJ2-7	many	NA	TGTGCCAGTGGGGATGATCTACCCTACGAGCAGTACTTC	CASGDDLPYEQYF
TRBV4-2	TRBJ1-6	few	NA	TGTGCCAGCAGCCAAGACAGGTCGGACAATTCACCCCTCCACTTT	CASSQDRSDNSPLHF
TRBV6-6	TRBJ2-7	NA	NA	TGTGCCAGCAGTTACCCGGGACTTTCCTACGAGCAGTACTTC	CASSYPGLSYEQYF
TRBV19	TRBJ2-3	NA	NA	TGTGCCAGTAGTATGGGAAACGTGGGATCAGATACGCAGTATTTT	CASSMGNVGSDTQYF
TRBV14	TRBJ1-2	NA	TRBD1	TGTGCCAGCAGCCAAGGGGACAGTCTCTATGGCTACACCTTC	CASSQGDSLYGYTF
TRBV7-9	TRBJ1-4	once	NA	TGTGCCAGCAGCCCGGGGGCTACTAATGAAAAACTGTTTTTT	CASSPGATNEKLFF
TRBV18	TRBJ1-4	NA	TRBD1	TGTGCCAGCTCCCCCCAAGCTATCGGGACAGGGGGTGAAAAACTGTTTTTT	CASSPQAIGTGGEKLFF
TRBV19	TRBJ1-2	NA	TRBD1	TGTGCCAGTAGTATCGGGACAGGGGTCGCTAACTATGGCTACACCTTC	CASSIGTGVANYGYTF
TRBV4-1	TRBJ2-7	NA	NA	TGCGCCAGCAGCCAAGTCATTCGACAGCGGGCCTACGAGCAGTACTTC	CASSQVIRQRAYEQYF
TRBV18	TRBJ1-1	once	NA	TGTGCCAGCTCACCTAGCGGGAACACTGAAGCTTTCTTT	CASSPSGNTEAFF
TRBV5-4	TRBJ1-2	once	TRBD1	TGTGCCAGCAGCTTGGGGACAGGGGTGGGAGGCTACACCTTC	CASSLGTGVGGYTF
TRBV7-3	TRBJ1-2	NA	NA	TGTGCCAGCAGCGACGGGAACCTCTTCACCTTC	CASSDGNLFTF
TRBV5-8	TRBJ1-1	NA	TRBD1	TGTGCCAGCAGCTTGGGGACAGGACACACTGAAGCTTTCTTT	CASSLGTGHTEAFF
TRBV7-9	TRBJ2-7	NA	TRBD1	TGTGCCAGCAGCTTAACCCGGACAGGACGGGCCTACGAGCAGTACTTC	CASSLTRTGRAYEQYF
TRBV6-5	TRBJ1-6	NA	NA	TGTGCCAGCAGTTACTCGACCGCCAGCCCAACAACCTACTTT	CASSYSTASPTTYF
TRBV7-9	TRBJ2-5	NA	NA	TGTGCCAGCAGTTTGTACCAAGAGACCCAGTACTTC	CASSLYQETQYF
TRBV9	TRBJ2-5	many	NA	TGTGCCAGCAGCCGGGGGGAGGGGACAAACCAAGAGACCCAGTACTTC	CASSRGEGTNQETQYF
TRBV7-9	TRBJ2-1	NA	TRBD2	TGTGCCAGCAGCTTACCTAGCGGGGCCCCCTACAATGAGCAGTTCTTC	CASSLPSGAPYNEQFF
TRBV18	TRBJ1-3	NA	NA	TGTGCCAGCTCATGGACAGAAGCCTCTGGAAACACCATATATTTT	CASSWTEASGNTIYF
TRBV27	TRBJ2-7	once	TRBD1	TGTGCCAGCAGTTATACGGGACAGGGAGGCTACGAGCAGTACTTC	CASSYTGQGGYEQYF
TRBV7-8	TRBJ2-2	NA	NA	TGTGCCAGCAGCTTTTCGGACCCCGGGGAGCTGTTTTTT	CASSFSDPGELFF
TRBV7-3	TRBJ2-1	NA	NA	TGTGCCAGCAGCTTCTCAGGTTCCTACAATGAGCAGTTCTTC	CASSFSGSYNEQFF